This record concerns one T cell receptor beta chain sequence. As yet, its antigen is unknown. Treatment given: 15 to 20 received Ad26.COV2.S at low or high dose, single or two shots; several received placebo; per-sample allocation not given. All samples were drawn on day 63, counting from the first vaccine or placebo injection. This record comes from a study of Ad26.COV2.S vaccination and SARS-CoV-2 variants. On the study more broadly: Each vaccinee took Ad26.COV2.S intramuscularly, once or twice 56 days apart. Study conclusions and caveats: The TCR-based breadth and depth measures might underestimate overall T cell responses.

Germline-derived CDR1 and CDR2 are SGHRS and YFSETQ. The CDR3 is made up of 13 amino acids. V lost 0 bases, J lost 7 bases, and 5 bases lay in between. Sequenced by immunoSEQ multiplex PCR; TCRdb stores in-frame clones only, minus some. The sample gives over 300,000 clones, roughly 80% of which show up once; approximately 7.8% is in the top ten. The receptor was derived from a person aged 18 to 59 who received the Ad26.COV2.S COVID-19 vaccine or a placebo. The sequencing here drew on peripheral blood, taken in a trial of Ad26.COV2.S vaccine versus placebo. The chain employs TRBV5-1 and TRBJ1-6; D is unclear. The CDR3 bases are TGCGCCAGCAGCTTGGTCAGAAATTCACCCCTCCACTTT. It translates to CASSLVRNSPLHF. The variable domain in full, with the rest retrieved from reference TRBV5-1 and TRBJ1-6, is KAGVTQTPRYLIKTRGQQVTLSCSPISGHRSVSWYQQTPGQGLQFLFEYFSETQRNKGNFPGRFSGRQFSNSRSEMNVSTLELGDSALYLCASSLVRNSPLHFGNGTRLTVT.